This TCR beta chain stems from a study of cytomegalovirus exposure and HLA in healthy donors. Study-wide results and caveats: It was reported that TCR beta sequences correctly inferred the HLA-A and HLA-B alleles for most subjects. Three chains linked to CMV were shown in vitro to be specific for CMV antigens.

Trimming took 2 bases from V and 2 from J; bases not matched to a gene: 1. The CDR3 is 15 residues long. Germline V gene data show CDR1 as SGDLS and CDR2 as YYNGEE. This clone turned up a few times. Antigen specificity is unknown. PCR involved 60 Vbeta and 13 Jbeta primers. Per the original methods: A later analysis tallied 80 million or so unique TCR beta chains, 10 million to 12 million of them shared. Profiling relied on immunoSEQ multiplex PCR, and the TCRdb table lists in-frame clones only, not all of them. V, J and clone size are those of that table, while D and trimming were read from the DNA. Among approximately 110,000 clones listed, about an eighth were seen once.

The sequenced material came from PBMCs. The V call is TRBV9, the J call TRBJ2-6; 7 bases map to TRBD1. This sequence originates from a middle-aged man in good health and CMV-seropositive. The CDR3 nucleotides are TGTGCCAGCAGCGTCACAGGGGCTGGGGCCAACGTCCTGACTTTC. This sequence encodes CASSVTGAGANVLTF.